A single sample is the source of the 26 T cell receptor beta chains below, sequenced in a study of blood T cell repertoires in COVID-19 (dated by TCRdb to 2018 to 2020). The method behind the library was the immunoSEQ multiplex PCR assay. This immuneACCESS table, as held by TCRdb, lists in-frame sequences with V and J called but not all clones. Of the missing ones, under half trace to an unresolved V gene in checked studies; the others have no known cause. The sample records roughly 120,000 clones, just over 70% of which are singletons. The ten biggest clones cover under 1% of the sample. Source material: peripheral blood. The origin of the receptors is a human donor with acute or convalescent COVID-19. The donor label of this sample is uncertain.

The CDR3 DNA reads TGTGCCAGTACTGTAGGGGAGGGACAGGGGGCCTCGGGGGCCAACGTCCTGACTTTC. Protein: CASTVGEGQGASGANVLTF. The chain recombines TRBV19 with TRBJ2-6; 12 bases agree with TRBD1. CDR3 length equals 19 residues. With V trimmed by 7 bases and J by 4 bases, 14 bases remained unmatched. CDR1 and CDR2 (germline): LNHDA, SQIVND (reference sequence).

Here the CDR3 DNA reads TGTGCCAGCAGCTTCTGGGACAGGGCGATCGAGCAGTACTTC. Amino acid sequence: CASSFWDRAIEQYF. This chain connects TRBV7-9 to TRBJ2-5; TRBD1 matches at 9 bases. The J call may be faulty, since TRBJ2-7 better matches the DNA end. There are 14 residues in the CDR3. CDR1 is SEHNR and CDR2 is FQNEAQ in the germline V gene (reference sequence).

V gene TRBV6-5 combines with J gene TRBJ1-1; a weak D match, TRBD1 (5 bases). The CDR3 loop spans 13 amino acids. The germline CDR1 and CDR2 sequences are MNHEY and SVGAGI. With 5 bases removed from V and 1 base from J, the gap between germline ends came to 8 bases. In DNA form, the CDR3 reads TGTGCCAGCAGTCGGCAGGGGAACACTGAAGCTTTCTTT. Translating it yields CASSRQGNTEAFF.

The rearrangement joins TRBV25-1 to TRBJ1-1; 7 positions match TRBD1. CDR1 and CDR2 from the germline V gene are MGHDK and SYGVNS. With 6 bases clipped from V and 1 base from J, the junction kept 2 bases outside the gene matches. The CDR3 runs to 13 residues. This CDR3 is CASRDRPNTEAFF. As DNA, the CDR3 is TGTGCCAGCAGGGACAGGCCGAACACTGAAGCTTTCTTT.

CDR3 region: CATSEEGSTDTQYF. Here the CDR3 DNA reads TGTGCCACCAGTGAGGAGGGTAGCACAGATACGCAGTATTTT. The chain carries TRBV24-1 and TRBJ2-3; possible D gene TRBD2, 6 bases. Between the trimmed V and J ends, which lost 4 bases and 0 bases, there was a span of 7 bases. The germline CDR1 and CDR2 sequences are KGHDR and SFDVKD. The CDR3 is 14 amino acids.

The chain combines TRBV4-1 with TRBJ1-2; tentatively, D is TRBD1 (5 bases). Germline CDR1 MGHRA, CDR2 YSYEKL. V lost 1 base and J 4 bases, leaving 22 bases between the germline ends. The CDR3 is 18 residues long. The CDR3 nucleotides read TGCGCCAGCAGCCAAGGCTTGCTTGCGGGGACCTCTGGCTATGGCTACACCTTC. Translating gives CASSQGLLAGTSGYGYTF.

CDR3 bases: TGTGCCAGCAGCTTATTCCTAGCGGGGGGGCAAGAGACCCAGTACTTC. This translates into CASSLFLAGGQETQYF. J is TRBJ2-5 and V is TRBV13; 12 bases fit TRBD2. The CDR3 runs to 16 residues. Losses at the gene ends were 2 bases for V and 2 bases for J; bases not matched to a gene: 3. Germline V gene lookup returns CDR1 PRHDT and CDR2 FYEKMQ (reference sequence).

V gene TRBV12-3 or TRBV12-4 combines with J gene TRBJ1-2; no reliable D call. V lost 5 bases, J lost 7 bases, and 8 bases lay in between. The CDR3 consists of 11 residues. The CDR3 reads CASSLIGGYTF. For the CDR3, the DNA is TGTGCCAGCAGTCTAATTGGTGGCTACACCTTC.

V is TRBV19 and J is TRBJ2-1; 8 bases agree with TRBD2. CDR1 and CDR2 (germline): LNHDA, SQIVND (reference sequence). The CDR3 sequence is 17 residues long. V dropped 7 bases and J dropped 2; count of bases not matched to a gene: 13. The CDR3 sequence is CASTQDHDGGAYNEQFF. CDR3 DNA sequence: TGTGCCAGTACTCAAGACCACGACGGGGGGGCCTACAATGAGCAGTTCTTC. Full variable domain (remainder filled in from reference TRBV19 and TRBJ2-1): DGGITQSPKYLFRKEGQNVTLSCEQNLNHDAMYWYRQDPGQGLRLIYYSQIVNDFQKGDIAEGYSVSREKKESFPLTVTSAQKNPTAFYLCASTQDHDGGAYNEQFFGPGTRLTVL.

This clone was detected once. The J gene is TRBJ2-5, the V gene TRBV6-5; tentatively, D is TRBD2 (5 bases). With 2 bases removed from V and 5 bases from J, the gap between germline ends came to 9 bases. The CDR3 is made up of 13 amino acids. From germline, CDR1 is MNHEY and CDR2 SVGAGI. CDR3 loop: CASSYGLGETQYF. The DNA for the CDR3 is TGTGCCAGCAGTTACGGACTTGGGGAGACCCAGTACTTC.

By its share, this clone is medium-sized (0.01 to 0.1%). The V call is TRBV28, the J call TRBJ2-2; 7 bases match TRBD1. Germline V lookup: CDR1 MDHEN, CDR2 SYDVKM. This CDR3 is 15 amino acids long. With V trimmed by 5 bases and J by 6 bases, 9 bases remained unmatched. As DNA, the CDR3 is TGTGCCAGCAGTCTGACCAAGGGACAGTCCGGGGAGCTGTTTTTT. Its translation: CASSLTKGQSGELFF.

This chain links TRBV9 with TRBJ2-3, with 7 positions matching TRBD2. The length of the CDR3 is 15 residues. The V gene's germline CDR1 is SGDLS and CDR2 YYNGEE. V lost 4 bases and J lost 9; bases outside the gene matches: 14. The CDR3, as DNA: TGTGCCAGCAGCCTTTCAAGCGGGGAGTCATCCACGCAGTATTTT. Translation: CASSLSSGESSTQYF.

The rearrangement uses TRBV7-6 and TRBJ2-2; the D gene is possibly TRBD2 (6 bases). The CDR3 consists of 12 residues. CDR1 and CDR2 from the germline V gene are SGHVS and FNYEAQ. Trimming left V 4 bases short and J 6 bases short, with 6 bases between. For the CDR3, the DNA is TGTGCCAGCAGCTGGGGGGCCGGGGAGCTGTTTTTT. Translating gives CASSWGAGELFF. Complete variable domain (other parts from reference TRBV7-6 and TRBJ2-2): GAGVSQSPRYKVTKRGQDVALRCDPISGHVSLYWYRQALGQGPEFLTYFNYEAQQDKSGLPNDRFSAERPEGSISTLTIQRTEQRDSAMYRCASSWGAGELFFGEGSRLTVL.

The rearrangement links TRBV5-8 to TRBJ1-5; a weak D match, TRBD1 (5 bases). Germline V gives CDR1 SGHTS, CDR2 YDEGEE. Deletions cut 0 bases from V and 0 bases from J, with 16 bases between. This CDR3 has 18 amino acids. CDR3 in amino acids: CASSLDSIRGYSNQPQHF. In DNA form, the CDR3 reads TGTGCCAGCAGCTTGGACAGCATAAGGGGTTATAGCAATCAGCCCCAGCATTTT.

The chain joins TRBV11-3 to TRBJ1-2, with D perhaps TRBD1 (5 bases). Trimming cost V 5 bases and J 6 bases, with 10 bases left between them. CDR1 is SGHNT and CDR2 is YENEEA in the germline V gene. CDR3 size: 12 residues. CDR3 coding DNA: TGTGCCAGCAGCCATCAGGGTAATGGCTACACCTTC. Translated: CASSHQGNGYTF.

The CDR3 coding sequence is TGTGCCAGTAGTATAGTGGCGACGATCAGGGACTCCAATCAGCCCCAGCATTTT. Translating gives CASSIVATIRDSNQPQHF. The chain carries TRBV19 and TRBJ1-5, with D perhaps TRBD1 (5 bases). V was cut by 1 base and J by 3 bases, with 19 bases left in between. Per the germline V gene, CDR1 is LNHDA and CDR2 is SQIVND (reference sequence). The CDR3 is made up of 18 amino acids.

This clone occurred many times. The V and J genes are TRBV18 and TRBJ2-7; D not resolved. This CDR3 comprises 14 residues. Germline CDR1 reads KGHSH; CDR2 reads LQKENI. Deletions cut 2 bases from V and 0 bases from J, with 8 bases between. The CDR3, as DNA: TGTGCCAGCTCACCAAGCGTCAGCTCCTACGAGCAGTACGTC. As protein: CASSPSVSSYEQYV.

The chain combines TRBV29-1 with TRBJ1-1; D perhaps matches TRBD1 (5 bases). V lost 4 bases and J lost 2, with 8 bases in between. Germline CDR1 reads SQVTM; CDR2 reads ANQGSEA. This CDR3 contains 12 residues. The CDR3 DNA follows: TGCAGCGTTGGACAGAGAAACACTGAAGCTTTCTTT. Protein: CSVGQRNTEAFF.

The J gene is TRBJ2-3, the V gene TRBV10-1, with 12 nucleotides matching TRBD2. This CDR3 spans 15 amino acids. Unmatched junction bases numbered 3, after V lost 5 bases and J lost 3 bases. In germline, CDR1 is WNHNN, CDR2 SYGVQD (reference sequence). The CDR3 region has the DNA TGCGCCAGCAGTCAACTAGCGGGGGGAACAGATACGCAGTATTTT. Its protein product is CASSQLAGGTDTQYF.

The rearrangement joins TRBV7-2 to TRBJ2-3; TRBD1 matches 9 bases. The CDR3 spans 16 residues. With V trimmed by 4 bases and J by 2 bases, 7 bases remained unmatched. Germline assignment: CDR1 SGHTA and CDR2 FQGNSA. The CDR3: CASSSVGTGTTDTQYF. The CDR3, as DNA: TGTGCCAGCAGCTCAGTGGGGACAGGGACCACAGATACGCAGTATTTT. Drawing the rest from reference TRBV7-2 and TRBJ2-3, the complete variable domain is GAGVSQSPSNKVTEKGKDVELRCDPISGHTALYWYRQSLGQGLEFLIYFQGNSAPDKSGLPSDRFSAERTGGSVSTLTIQRTQQEDSAVYLCASSSVGTGTTDTQYFGPGTRLTVL.

This sequence joins TRBV6-1 and TRBJ1-3; 7 bases match TRBD1. The CDR3 runs to 16 residues. The junction had 2 bases not matched to a gene; V was cut back by 0 bases and J by 0 bases. In germline, CDR1 is MNHNS, CDR2 SASEGT. In nucleotides, the CDR3 is TGTGCCAGCAGTGAAGCTCGGACAGGCTCTGGAAACACCATATATTTT. Its protein product is CASSEARTGSGNTIYF.

The V gene is TRBV5-4, the J gene TRBJ1-4, with unresolved D. Germline lookup yields CDR1 SGHNT and CDR2 YYREEE (reference sequence). The germline V and J ends were trimmed by 4 bases and 2 bases, with 12 bases remaining between them. The CDR3 is 15 residues long. The CDR3 nucleotides are TGTGCCAGCAGCCCCCAGTCGGGTACTAATGAAAAACTGTTTTTT. Amino acids: CASSPQSGTNEKLFF.

The V gene is TRBV24-1, the J gene TRBJ2-5, with 11 nucleotides matching TRBD1. The V segment lost 6 bases and the J segment 2 bases; nucleotides outside the gene matches: 10. The germline V gene has CDR1 KGHDR and CDR2 SFDVKD. This CDR3 contains 17 residues. CDR3: CATSTRDRGGPQETQYF. The CDR3 DNA reads as TGTGCCACCAGTACCCGGGACAGGGGGGGACCGCAAGAGACCCAGTACTTC.

V usage is TRBV9 and J usage is TRBJ1-3; possible D gene TRBD1, 6 bases. The CDR3 contains 16 residues. Trimming removed 0 bases from V and 4 bases from J, with 14 bases in between. The germline V gene encodes CDR1 SGDLS and CDR2 YYNGEE. The CDR3 sequence is CASSVAPGTTGNTIYF. The CDR3 DNA reads TGTGCCAGCAGCGTAGCCCCGGGGACAACGGGAAACACCATATATTTT.

The rearrangement links TRBV2 to TRBJ1-4; D ambiguous. Germline CDR1 and CDR2: SNHLY and FYNNEI. The CDR3 consists of 12 residues. The CDR3: CATGRINEKLFF. The CDR3 nucleotides read TGTGCAACGGGAAGGATTAATGAAAAACTGTTTTTT.

This clone was detected only a few times. CDR3 bases: TGTGCCACCAGCAGAGGGGGGGGACTCAATTATCAGCCCCAGCATTTT. Translation gives CATSRGGGLNYQPQHF. The V gene is TRBV15, the J gene TRBJ1-5, with D possibly matching TRBD1 (5 bases). The V end lost 1 base, the J end lost 5 bases, and 15 bases lay between the germline ends. This CDR3 comprises 16 residues. The germline CDR1 and CDR2 sequences are LNHNV and YYDKDF (reference sequence). The full variable domain, with the rest looked up from reference TRBV15 and TRBJ1-5, is DAMVIQNPRYQVTQFGKPVTLSCSQTLNHNVMYWYQQKSSQAPKLLFHYYDKDFNNEADTPDNFQSRRPNTSFCFLDIRSPGLGDTAMYLCATSRGGGLNYQPQHFGDGTRLSIL.